Below, one T cell receptor (beta chain) is given with its context. The antigen is not known. TCRdb called the 5' RACE reads again in MiXCR, with one record for every CDR3 protein. The data show under 550,000 distinct CDR3 sequences, 25% to 30% seen once. The data were obtained in a study of CD8 T cells in ankylosing spondylitis. Deletions cut 3 bases from V and 5 bases from J, with 12 bases between. Germline values: CDR1 SGHAT, CDR2 FQNNGV. The CDR3 covers 14 residues. Broader study findings: There was a TCR beta motif, made of several highly homologous variants, that appeared characteristic of ankylosing spondylitis blood.

The chain employs TRBV11-2 and TRBJ2-3; no firm D call. Sequenced input: blood, either unsorted or a sorted T cell fraction (not recorded which). The TCR originated in a male donor with ankylosing spondylitis. The CDR3 is CASSFRLGRDTQYF. CDR3 in DNA: TGTGCCAGCAGCTTTCGTCTAGGTCGAGATACGCAGTATTTT.